This T cell receptor beta chain originates from a study of T cells in Graves' hyperthyroidism and ophthalmopathy. Study context: Staff took peripheral blood when the initial diagnosis was made, before any treatment began.

Researchers amplified the TCR beta CDR3 regions from RNA transcripts. TCR CDR3 underwent first-round RT-PCR with the HTBI primer set. MiXCR was run by TCRdb on the multiplex PCR reads, yielding one entry per CDR3 protein. This table has more than 600,000 distinct CDR3 sequences, around 17% appearing once. This clonotype was seen at least ten times. Trimming pared 3 bases from V and 0 bases from J, leaving 9 bases between. The CDR3 is made up of 15 amino acids. Germline V gives CDR1 MNHEY, CDR2 SMNVEV (reference sequence). An absence of ophthalmopathy progression within 18 months meant stable Graves' hyperthyroidism. It was 8.5 to 10 ml of fresh peripheral blood that supplied the PBMCs.

Specimen: blood. The gene calls are TRBV27 and TRBJ1-5; no firm D call. The clonotype comes from a man younger than 30 with Graves' hyperthyroidism. CDR3 sequence reads: CASSFGRNSNQPQHF. The CDR3 DNA reads as TGTGCCAGCAGTTTTGGTAGAAATAGCAATCAGCCCCAGCATTTT.